The source of this T cell receptor beta chain is a study of response to subunit inactivated influenza vaccine. From the RT-PCR reads, TCRdb called clonotypes with MiXCR, one entry per CDR3 protein. The table shows about 780,000 distinct CDR3 sequences, with under 20% occurring only once. This clonotype was counted a few times. Trimming removed 6 bases from V and 5 bases from J, with 19 bases in between. Germline values: CDR1 MNHNS, CDR2 SASEGT. This CDR3 is built from 15 residues. This receptor was taken from a man in his forties or fifties who received an inactivated influenza vaccine. Sequencing was performed on PBMCs from blood, taken roughly 5 days after vaccination. The J gene is TRBJ2-5, the V gene TRBV6-1; D unclear. The CDR3 DNA sequence: TGTGCCAGCAGCCCGAAAGGCGGTGGATGGGAGACCCAGTACTTC. This codes for CASSPKGGGWETQYF.